This T cell receptor (beta chain) appears in the sequencing data of a study of cytomegalovirus exposure and HLA in healthy donors. General observations from the study: Upon later analysis, HLA-associated TCR beta chains proved more clonally expanded than other, equally common chains.

The germline gives CDR1 SEHNR, CDR2 FQNEAQ (reference sequence). CDR3 length: 12 amino acids. V was clipped by 4 bases and J by 0 bases, with 4 bases between them. The PCR employed 60 Vbeta primers together with 13 Jbeta primers. Authors' data handling: An analysis performed later counted roughly 79 million unique TCR beta chains (around 11 million of them shared). Sequencing used immunoSEQ multiplex PCR; TCRdb keeps in-frame clones, though not all of them. D and trimming were read from the DNA, whereas the V and J calls and clone size are those reported in that table. Its table lists around 140,000 clones. Details on this clone: Its antigen is as yet unknown.

The donors were healthy bone marrow donors. This chain uses TRBV7-9 with TRBJ2-7, with D uncertain. This clonotype originated in a woman between 40 and 50 years old in good health and CMV-seronegative. The sequenced sample consisted of PBMCs. CDR3 DNA: TGTGCCAGCAGCTCGGTCTCCTACGAGCAGTACTTC. Its protein is CASSSVSYEQYF.